This section outlines one T cell receptor (beta chain) sequence together with its context. Its antigen remains unknown. Per the germline V gene, CDR1 is SGDLS and CDR2 is YYNGEE. The germline V and J ends were trimmed by 1 base and 0 bases, with 8 bases remaining between them. This CDR3 is 14 amino acids long. The entry originates in a study of graft-versus-host responses after intestinal transplantation. Assay used: immunoSEQ multiplex PCR; TCRdb lists only in-frame clones, some missing. The top ten clones hold around 3% of a sample with about 120,000 clones, 85% to 95% of them seen once. Sequenced here: unstimulated CD8+ T cells sorted from spleen or lymph node cells, sampled before intestinal transplant. This TCR was recovered from a human donor who received an intestinal transplant. The chain carries TRBV9 and TRBJ2-7; no firm D call. CDR3 sequence: CASSVRLGSYEQYF. The DNA for the CDR3 is TGTGCCAGCAGCGTACGCTTGGGCTCCTACGAGCAGTACTTC.